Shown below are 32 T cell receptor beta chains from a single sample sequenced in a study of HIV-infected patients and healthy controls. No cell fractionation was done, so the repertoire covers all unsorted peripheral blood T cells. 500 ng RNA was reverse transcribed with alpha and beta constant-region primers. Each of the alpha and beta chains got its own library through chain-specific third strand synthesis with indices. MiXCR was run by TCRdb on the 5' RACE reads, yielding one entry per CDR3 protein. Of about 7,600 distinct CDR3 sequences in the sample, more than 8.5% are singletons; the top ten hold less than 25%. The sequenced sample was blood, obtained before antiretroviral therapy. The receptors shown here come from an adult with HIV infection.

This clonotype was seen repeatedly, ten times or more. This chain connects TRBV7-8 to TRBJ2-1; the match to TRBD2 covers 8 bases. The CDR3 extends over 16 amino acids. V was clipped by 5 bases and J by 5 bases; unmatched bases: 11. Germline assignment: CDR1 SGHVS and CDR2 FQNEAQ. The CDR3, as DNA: TGTGCCAGCAGCCCCCCCCTTCGAGCGGGAGACAATGAGCAGTTCTTC. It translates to CASSPPLRAGDNEQFF.

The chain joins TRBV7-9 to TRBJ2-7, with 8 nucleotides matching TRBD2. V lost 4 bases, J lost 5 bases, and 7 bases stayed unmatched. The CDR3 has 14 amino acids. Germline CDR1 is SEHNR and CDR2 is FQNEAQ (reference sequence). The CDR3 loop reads CASSSRTSNHEQYF. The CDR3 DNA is TGTGCCAGCAGCTCTCGGACTAGCAACCACGAGCAGTACTTC. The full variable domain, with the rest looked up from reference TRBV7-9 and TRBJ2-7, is DTGVSQNPRHKITKRGQNVTFRCDPISEHNRLYWYRQTLGQGPEFLTYFQNEAQLEKSRLLSDRFSAERPKGSFSTLEIQRTEQGDSAMYLCASSSRTSNHEQYFGPGTRLTVT.

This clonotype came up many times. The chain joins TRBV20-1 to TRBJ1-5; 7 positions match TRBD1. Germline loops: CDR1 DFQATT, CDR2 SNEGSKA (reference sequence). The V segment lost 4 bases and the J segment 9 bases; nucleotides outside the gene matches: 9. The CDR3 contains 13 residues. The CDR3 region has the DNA TGCAGTGCTACGGACAGGCCCCCGGCGCCCCAGCATTTT. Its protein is CSATDRPPAPQHF.

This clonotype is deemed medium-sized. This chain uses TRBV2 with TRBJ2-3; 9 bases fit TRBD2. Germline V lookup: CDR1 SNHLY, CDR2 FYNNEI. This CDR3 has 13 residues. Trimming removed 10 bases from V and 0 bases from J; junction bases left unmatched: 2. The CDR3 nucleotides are TGTGCCACCACTAGCGGGAGCACAGATACGCAGTATTTT. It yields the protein CATTSGSTDTQYF.

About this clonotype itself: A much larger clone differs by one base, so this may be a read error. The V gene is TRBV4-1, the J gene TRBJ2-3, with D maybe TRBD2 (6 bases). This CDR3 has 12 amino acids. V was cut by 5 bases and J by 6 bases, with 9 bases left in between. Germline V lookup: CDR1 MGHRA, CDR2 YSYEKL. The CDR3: CASSRDCDTQYF. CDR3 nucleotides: TGCGCCAGCAGCAGGGACTGTGATACGCAGTATTTT.

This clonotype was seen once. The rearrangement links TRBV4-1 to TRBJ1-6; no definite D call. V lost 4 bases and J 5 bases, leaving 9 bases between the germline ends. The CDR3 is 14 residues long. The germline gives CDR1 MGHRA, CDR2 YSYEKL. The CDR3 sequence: CASSRDKNNSPLHF. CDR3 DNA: TGCGCCAGCAGCCGAGACAAGAATAATTCACCCCTCCACTTT.

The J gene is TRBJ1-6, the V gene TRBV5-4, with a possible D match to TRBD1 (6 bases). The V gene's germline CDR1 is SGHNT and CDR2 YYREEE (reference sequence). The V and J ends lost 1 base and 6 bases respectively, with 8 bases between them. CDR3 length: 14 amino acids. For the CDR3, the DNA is TGTGCCAGCAGCTTGAACAGGGTTAATTCACCCCTCCACTTT. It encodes CASSLNRVNSPLHF. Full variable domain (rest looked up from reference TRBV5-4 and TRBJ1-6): ETGVTQSPTHLIKTRGQQVTLRCSSQSGHNTVSWYQQALGQGPQFIFQYYREEENGRGNFPPRFSGLQFPNYSSELNVNALELDDSALYLCASSLNRVNSPLHFGNGTRLTVT.

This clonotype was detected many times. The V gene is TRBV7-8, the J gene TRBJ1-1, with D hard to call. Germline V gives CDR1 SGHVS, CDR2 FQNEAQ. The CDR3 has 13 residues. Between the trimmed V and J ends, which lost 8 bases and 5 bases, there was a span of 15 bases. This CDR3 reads CASRRDEGTEAFF. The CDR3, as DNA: TGTGCCAGCCGAAGGGATGAAGGGACTGAAGCTTTCTTT. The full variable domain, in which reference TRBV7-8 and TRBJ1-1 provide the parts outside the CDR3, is GAGVSQSPRYKVAKRGQDVALRCDPISGHVSLFWYQQALGQGPEFLTYFQNEAQLDKSGLPSDRFFAERPEGSVSTLKIQRTQQEDSAVYLCASRRDEGTEAFFGQGTRLTVV.

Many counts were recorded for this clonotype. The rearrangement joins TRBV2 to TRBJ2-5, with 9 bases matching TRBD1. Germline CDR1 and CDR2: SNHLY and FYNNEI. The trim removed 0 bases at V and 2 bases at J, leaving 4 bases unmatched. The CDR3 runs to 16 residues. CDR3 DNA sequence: TGTGCCAGCAGTGAAGCGGCGGGACAGGGACAAGAGACCCAGTACTTC. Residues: CASSEAAGQGQETQYF.

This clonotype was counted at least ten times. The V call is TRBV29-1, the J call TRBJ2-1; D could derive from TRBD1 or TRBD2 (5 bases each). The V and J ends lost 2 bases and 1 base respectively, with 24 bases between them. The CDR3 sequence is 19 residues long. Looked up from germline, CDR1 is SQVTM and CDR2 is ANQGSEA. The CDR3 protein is CSVERWDPPRALSYNEQFF. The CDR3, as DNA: TGCAGCGTTGAAAGGTGGGACCCTCCCCGGGCCTTATCCTACAATGAGCAGTTCTTC.

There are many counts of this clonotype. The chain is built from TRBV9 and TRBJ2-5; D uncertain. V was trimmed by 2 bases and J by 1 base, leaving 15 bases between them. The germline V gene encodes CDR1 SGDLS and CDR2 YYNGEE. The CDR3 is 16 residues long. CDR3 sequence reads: CASSVGVTRPQETQYF. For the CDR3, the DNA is TGTGCCAGCAGCGTTGGCGTCACCCGGCCCCAAGAGACCCAGTACTTC.

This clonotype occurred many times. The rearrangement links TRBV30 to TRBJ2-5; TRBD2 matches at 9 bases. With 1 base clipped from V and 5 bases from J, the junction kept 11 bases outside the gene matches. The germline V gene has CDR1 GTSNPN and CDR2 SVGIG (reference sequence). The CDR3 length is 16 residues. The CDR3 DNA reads TGTGCCTGGAGTGGAGGCGGGAGGGCGGGTCATGAGACCCAGTACTTC. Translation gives CAWSGGGRAGHETQYF.

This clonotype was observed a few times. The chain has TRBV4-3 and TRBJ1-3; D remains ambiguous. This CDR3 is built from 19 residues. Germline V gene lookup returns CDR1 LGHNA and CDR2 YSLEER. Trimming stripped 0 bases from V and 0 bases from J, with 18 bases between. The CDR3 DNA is TGCGCCAGCAGCCAAGATACGATAAAGGGCCCATACTCTGGAAACACCATATATTTT. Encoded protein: CASSQDTIKGPYSGNTIYF.

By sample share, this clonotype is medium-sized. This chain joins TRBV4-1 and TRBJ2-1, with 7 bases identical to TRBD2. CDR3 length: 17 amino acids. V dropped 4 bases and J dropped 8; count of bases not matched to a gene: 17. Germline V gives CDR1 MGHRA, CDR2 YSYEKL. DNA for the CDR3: TGCGCCAGCAGCCTCGAAAGCGGCCACAGCAGCGGGGATGAGCAGTTCTTC. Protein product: CASSLESGHSSGDEQFF.

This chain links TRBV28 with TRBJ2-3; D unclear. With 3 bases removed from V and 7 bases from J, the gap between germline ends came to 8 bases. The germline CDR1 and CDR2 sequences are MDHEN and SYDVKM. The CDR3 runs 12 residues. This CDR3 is CASSFSFYTQYF. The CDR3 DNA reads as TGTGCCAGCAGTTTCTCATTTTATACGCAGTATTTT.

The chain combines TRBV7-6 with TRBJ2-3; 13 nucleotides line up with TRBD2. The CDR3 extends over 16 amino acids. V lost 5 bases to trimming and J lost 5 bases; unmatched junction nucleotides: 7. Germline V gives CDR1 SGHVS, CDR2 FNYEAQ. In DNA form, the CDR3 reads TGTGCCAGCAGCCCGGGACTAGCGGGGCCGGGAGATACGCAGTATTTT. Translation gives CASSPGLAGPGDTQYF.

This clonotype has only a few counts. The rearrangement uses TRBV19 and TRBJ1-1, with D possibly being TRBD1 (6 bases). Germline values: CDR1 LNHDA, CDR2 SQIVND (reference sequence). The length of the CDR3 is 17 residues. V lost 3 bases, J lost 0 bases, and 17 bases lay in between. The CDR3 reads CASSMPGGGLMNTEAFF. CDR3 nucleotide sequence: TGTGCCAGTAGTATGCCCGGGGGCGGCCTTATGAACACTGAAGCTTTCTTT.

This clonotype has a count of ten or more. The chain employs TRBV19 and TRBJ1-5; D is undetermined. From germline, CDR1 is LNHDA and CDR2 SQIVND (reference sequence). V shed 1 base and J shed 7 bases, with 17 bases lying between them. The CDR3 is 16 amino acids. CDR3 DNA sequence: TGTGCCAGTAGTATAGGGCGGCGGTTAGAGCTCCAGCCCCAGCATTTT. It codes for CASSIGRRLELQPQHF.

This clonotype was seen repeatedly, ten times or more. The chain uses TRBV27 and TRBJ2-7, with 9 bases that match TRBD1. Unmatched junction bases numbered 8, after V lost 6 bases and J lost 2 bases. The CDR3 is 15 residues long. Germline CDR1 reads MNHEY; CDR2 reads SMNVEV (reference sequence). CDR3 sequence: CASSRGQGRTYEQYF. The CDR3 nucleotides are TGTGCCAGCAGCAGGGGACAGGGACGTACCTACGAGCAGTACTTC.

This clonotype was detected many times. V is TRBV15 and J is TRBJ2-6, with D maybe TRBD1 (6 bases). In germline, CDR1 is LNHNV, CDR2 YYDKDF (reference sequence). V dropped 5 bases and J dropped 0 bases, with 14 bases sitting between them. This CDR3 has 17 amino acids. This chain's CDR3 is CATSDRDTSSGANVLTF. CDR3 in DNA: TGTGCCACCAGCGACCGGGACACAAGCTCTGGGGCCAACGTCCTGACTTTC.

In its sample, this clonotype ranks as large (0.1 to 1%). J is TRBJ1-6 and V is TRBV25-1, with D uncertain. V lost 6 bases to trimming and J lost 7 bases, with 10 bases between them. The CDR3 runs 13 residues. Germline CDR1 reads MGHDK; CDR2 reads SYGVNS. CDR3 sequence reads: CASSPGGNSPLHF. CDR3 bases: TGTGCCAGCAGCCCGGGAGGGAATTCACCCCTCCACTTT.

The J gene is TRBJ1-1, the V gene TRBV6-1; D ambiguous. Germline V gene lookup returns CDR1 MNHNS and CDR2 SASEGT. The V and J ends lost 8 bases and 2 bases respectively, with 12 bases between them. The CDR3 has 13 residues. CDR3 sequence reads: CASETALNTEAFF. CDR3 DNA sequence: TGTGCCAGCGAAACAGCTCTTAACACTGAAGCTTTCTTT.

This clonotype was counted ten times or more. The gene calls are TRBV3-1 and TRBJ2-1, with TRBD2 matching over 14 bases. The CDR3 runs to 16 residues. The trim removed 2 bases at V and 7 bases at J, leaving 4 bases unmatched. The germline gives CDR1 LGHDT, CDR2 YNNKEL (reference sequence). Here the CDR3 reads CASSQSGTSGGNEQFF. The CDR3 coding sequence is TGTGCCAGCAGCCAATCCGGGACTAGCGGGGGAAATGAGCAGTTCTTC.

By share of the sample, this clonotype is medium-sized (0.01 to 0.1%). This CDR3 is CASSKGSFSNQPQHF. The CDR3 coding sequence is TGTGCCAGTAGTAAGGGCAGCTTTAGCAATCAGCCCCAGCATTTT. The rearrangement uses TRBV19 and TRBJ1-5; D gene uncertain. Germline V gives CDR1 LNHDA, CDR2 SQIVND (reference sequence). This CDR3 region has 15 residues. V shed 4 bases and J shed 0 bases, with 10 bases lying between them.

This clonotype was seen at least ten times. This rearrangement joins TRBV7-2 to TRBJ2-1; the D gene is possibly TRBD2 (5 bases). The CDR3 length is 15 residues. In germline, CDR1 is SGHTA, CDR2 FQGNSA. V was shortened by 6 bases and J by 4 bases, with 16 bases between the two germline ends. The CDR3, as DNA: TGTGCCAGCAGAAAACCCGGGGTCGCTTACAATGAGCAGTTCTTC. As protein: CASRKPGVAYNEQFF.

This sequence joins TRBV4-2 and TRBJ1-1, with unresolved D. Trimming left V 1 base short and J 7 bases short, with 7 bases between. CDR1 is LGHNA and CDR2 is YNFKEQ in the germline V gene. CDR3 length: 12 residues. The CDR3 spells CASSQAGDEAFF. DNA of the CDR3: TGTGCCAGCAGCCAAGCTGGAGATGAAGCTTTCTTT.

CDR3 region: CASSQEVGGTGELFF. In nucleotides, the CDR3 is TGCGCCAGCAGCCAAGAAGTCGGAGGAACCGGGGAGCTGTTTTTT. The V and J genes are TRBV4-1 and TRBJ2-2, with D possibly TRBD2 on 5 matching bases. Trimming took 0 bases from V and 5 from J, leaving 10 bases between them. This CDR3 comprises 15 residues. Germline V CDR1 and CDR2: MGHRA, YSYEKL.

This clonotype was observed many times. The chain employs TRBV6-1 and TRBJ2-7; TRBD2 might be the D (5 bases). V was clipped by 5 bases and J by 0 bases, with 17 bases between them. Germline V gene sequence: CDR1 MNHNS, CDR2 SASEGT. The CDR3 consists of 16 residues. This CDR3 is CASSSRSLGSSYEQYF. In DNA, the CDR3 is TGTGCCAGCAGTTCCCGATCCTTAGGGAGCTCCTACGAGCAGTACTTC.

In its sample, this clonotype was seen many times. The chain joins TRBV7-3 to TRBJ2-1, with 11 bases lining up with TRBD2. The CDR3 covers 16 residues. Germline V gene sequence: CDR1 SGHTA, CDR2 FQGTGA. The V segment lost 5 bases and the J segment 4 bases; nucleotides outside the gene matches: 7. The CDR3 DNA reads TGTGCCAGCAGCCTCCCCGGGACTAGCGGTTACAATGAGCAGTTCTTC. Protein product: CASSLPGTSGYNEQFF. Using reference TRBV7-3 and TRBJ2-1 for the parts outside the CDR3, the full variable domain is GAGVSQTPSNKVTEKGKYVELRCDPISGHTALYWYRQSLGQGPEFLIYFQGTGAADDSGLPNDRFFAVRPEGSVSTLKIQRTERGDSAVYLCASSLPGTSGYNEQFFGPGTRLTVL.

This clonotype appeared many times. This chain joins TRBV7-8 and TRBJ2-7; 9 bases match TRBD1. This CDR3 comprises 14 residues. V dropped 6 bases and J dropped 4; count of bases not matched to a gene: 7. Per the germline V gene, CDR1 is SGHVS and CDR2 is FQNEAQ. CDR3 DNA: TGTGCCAGCAGTCGCCCCGGGACAGGGTACGAGCAGTACTTC. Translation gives CASSRPGTGYEQYF.

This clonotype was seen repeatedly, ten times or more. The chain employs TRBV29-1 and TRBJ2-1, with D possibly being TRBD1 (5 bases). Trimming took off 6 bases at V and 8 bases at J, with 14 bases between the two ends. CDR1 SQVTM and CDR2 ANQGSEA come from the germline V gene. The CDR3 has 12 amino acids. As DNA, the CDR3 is TGCAGCGTGGGGCCGGGCACCGATGAGCAGTTCTTC. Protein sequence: CSVGPGTDEQFF.

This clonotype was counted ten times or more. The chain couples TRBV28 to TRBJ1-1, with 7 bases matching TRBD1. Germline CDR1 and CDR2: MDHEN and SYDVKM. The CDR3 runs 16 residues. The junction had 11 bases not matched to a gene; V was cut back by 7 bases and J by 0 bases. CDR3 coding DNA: TGTGCCAGCATCCTAACTCAAGGGGGCATGAACACTGAAGCTTTCTTT. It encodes CASILTQGGMNTEAFF.